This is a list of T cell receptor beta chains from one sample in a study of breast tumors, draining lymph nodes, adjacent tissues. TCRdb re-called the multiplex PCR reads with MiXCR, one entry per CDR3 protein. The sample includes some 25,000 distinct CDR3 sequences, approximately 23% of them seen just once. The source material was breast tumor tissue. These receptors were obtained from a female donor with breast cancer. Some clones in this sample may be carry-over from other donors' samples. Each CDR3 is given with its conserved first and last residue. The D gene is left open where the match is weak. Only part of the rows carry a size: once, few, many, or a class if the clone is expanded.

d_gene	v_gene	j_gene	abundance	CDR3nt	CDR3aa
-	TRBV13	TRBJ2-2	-	TGTGCCAGCAGTTCCCATGGGGCAGGGGAGCTGTTTTTT	CASSSHGAGELFF
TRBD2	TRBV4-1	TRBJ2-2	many	TGCGCCAGCAGCCCCTGGGGGGGGGTCGACACCGGGGAGCTGTTTTTT	CASSPWGGVDTGELFF
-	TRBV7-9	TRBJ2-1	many	TGTGCCAGCAGCCAAAAGACAGGCTGGGAGGGTAATGAGCAGTTCTTC	CASSQKTGWEGNEQFF
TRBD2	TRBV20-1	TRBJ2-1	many	TGCAGTGCTCTTCCCTATGGACTAGCCTCCAATGAGCAGTTCTTC	CSALPYGLASNEQFF
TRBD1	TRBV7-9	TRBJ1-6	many	TGTGCCAGCAGCACCGGACAGGGGTCACCCCTCCACTTT	CASSTGQGSPLHF
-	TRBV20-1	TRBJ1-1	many	TGCAGTGCTAAAGGCGATTTTGCTGAAGCTTTCTTT	CSAKGDFAEAFF
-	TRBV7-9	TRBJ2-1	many	TGTGCCAGCAGCTTAGTTCTTGAGGGGAATGAGCAGTTCTTC	CASSLVLEGNEQFF
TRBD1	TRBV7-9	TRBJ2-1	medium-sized	TGTGCCAGCAACTCCCTGACCCGGGACAGGGTAGGCGATGAGCAGTTCTTC	CASNSLTRDRVGDEQFF
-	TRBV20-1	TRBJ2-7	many	TGCAGTGTTTTACACAGGAGCCTCGGAAGGCCACGCGAGCAGTACTTC	CSVLHRSLGRPREQYF
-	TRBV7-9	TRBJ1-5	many	TGTGCCAGCAGCAGGGGGAGCAATCAGCCCCAGCATTTT	CASSRGSNQPQHF
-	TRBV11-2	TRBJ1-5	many	TGTGCCAGCAGCTTAGATACGGCGAGCAATCAGCCCCAGCATTTT	CASSLDTASNQPQHF
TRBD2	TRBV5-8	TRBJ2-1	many	TGTGCCAGCAGATACCGGACTAGCGGGAGCCTATACAATGAGCAGTTCTTC	CASRYRTSGSLYNEQFF
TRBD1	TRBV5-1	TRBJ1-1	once	TGCGCCAGCAGCGCAGACAGGGGGCGGTTTGAAGCTTTCTTT	CASSADRGRFEAFF
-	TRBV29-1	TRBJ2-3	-	TGCAGCGTTGAAGGTGGGTTCACGGATACGCAGTATTTT	CSVEGGFTDTQYF
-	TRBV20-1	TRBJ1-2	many	TGCAGTGCTAGCCCCGCTAACTATGGCTACACCTTC	CSASPANYGYTF
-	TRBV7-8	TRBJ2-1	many	TGTGCCAGCAGCTTAGGTGGTCGGGACCCCACCCAGTTCTTC	CASSLGGRDPTQFF
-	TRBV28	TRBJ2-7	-	TGTGCCGGTGAGGTACTCAGCACAAGCCCCGGGCGGATAGGGGTGATCTACGAGCAGTACTTC	CAGEVLSTSPGRIGVIYEQYF
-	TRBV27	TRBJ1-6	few	TGTGCCAGCAGCACACCGGGGGTTTCACCCCTCCACTTT	CASSTPGVSPLHF
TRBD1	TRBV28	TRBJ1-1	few	TGTGCCAGCAGACTACAGGGGGCGCCAAACACTGAAGCTTTCTTT	CASRLQGAPNTEAFF
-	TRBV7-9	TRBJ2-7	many	TGTGCCAGCAGTTCATCCGGGACCGTCCGTCGAGTCTTTAACGAGCAGTACTTC	CASSSSGTVRRVFNEQYF
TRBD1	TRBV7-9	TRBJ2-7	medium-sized	TGTGCCAGCAGCCAGGGGGACTACGAGCAGTACTTC	CASSQGDYEQYF
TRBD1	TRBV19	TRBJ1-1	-	TGTGCCAGTAGTACGTCCTACGCCGGGACAGGGATGAACACTGAAGCTTTCTTT	CASSTSYAGTGMNTEAFF
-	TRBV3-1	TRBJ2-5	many	TGTGCCAGCAGCCCCACGGCCGCTTACCTCTACTTC	CASSPTAAYLYF
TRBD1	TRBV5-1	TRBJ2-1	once	TGCGCCAGCAGCACCTCGGGACAGGGGGCGTATGAGCAGTTCTTC	CASSTSGQGAYEQFF
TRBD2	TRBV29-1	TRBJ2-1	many	TGCAGCGTTTCTAGCGGGAGGTACTACAATGAGCAGTTCTTC	CSVSSGRYYNEQFF
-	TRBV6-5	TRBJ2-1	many	TGTGCCAGTGACAATACAGGGAATGGGAATGAGCAGTTCTTC	CASDNTGNGNEQFF
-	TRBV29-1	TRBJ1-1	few	TGCAGCGTTGACTCCGGGAACACTGAAGCTTTCTTT	CSVDSGNTEAFF
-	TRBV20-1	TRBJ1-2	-	TGCAGTGCTAGGGATCCGGGGGGCACGAAGGGCCACACCTTC	CSARDPGGTKGHTF
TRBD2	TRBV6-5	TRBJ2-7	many	TGTGCCAGCAGATCACTAGCGGGAGGCGAGCAGTACTTC	CASRSLAGGEQYF
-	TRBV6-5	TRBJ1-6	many	TGTGCCAGCAACCAACAGGGAGGGGATTCACCCCTCCACTTT	CASNQQGGDSPLHF
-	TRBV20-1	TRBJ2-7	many	TGCAGTGCTAGAGATGACGAGCAGTACTTC	CSARDDEQYF
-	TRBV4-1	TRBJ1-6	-	TGCGCCAGCAGCCAAGCGGAGAGCTCCTATAATTCACCCCTCCACTTT	CASSQAESSYNSPLHF
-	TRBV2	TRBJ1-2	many	TGTGCCAGCAGTGAAACCTGGGGCCCCTATGGCTACACCTTC	CASSETWGPYGYTF
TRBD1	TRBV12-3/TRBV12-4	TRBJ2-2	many	TGTGCCAGCAGTTTAGGGACAGGGGCCGGGGAGCTGTTTTTT	CASSLGTGAGELFF
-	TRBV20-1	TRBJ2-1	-	TGCAGTGCCCCCGGGGCGGGATCCTACAATGAGCAGTTCTTC	CSAPGAGSYNEQFF
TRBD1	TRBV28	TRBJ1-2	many	TGTGCCAGCAGTTTCGGGGACAGCCGCTATGGCTACACCTTC	CASSFGDSRYGYTF
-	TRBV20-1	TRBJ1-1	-	TGCAGTGCACCTCAGAGGGGCACTGAAGCTTTCTTT	CSAPQRGTEAFF